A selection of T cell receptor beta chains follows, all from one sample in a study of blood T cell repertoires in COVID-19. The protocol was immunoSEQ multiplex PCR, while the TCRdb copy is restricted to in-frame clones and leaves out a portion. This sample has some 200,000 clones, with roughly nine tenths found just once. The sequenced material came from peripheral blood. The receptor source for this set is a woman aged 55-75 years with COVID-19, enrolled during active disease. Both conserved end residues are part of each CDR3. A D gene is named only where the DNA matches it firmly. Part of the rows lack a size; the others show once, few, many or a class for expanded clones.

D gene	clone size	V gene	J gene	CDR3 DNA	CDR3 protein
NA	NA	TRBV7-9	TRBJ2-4	TGTGCCAGCAGCCCGTTGACAGAAATTCAGTACTTC	CASSPLTEIQYF
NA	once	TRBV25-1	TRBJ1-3	TGTGCCAGCAGTGTTTCTCCAGGGGGAAACACCATATATTTT	CASSVSPGGNTIYF
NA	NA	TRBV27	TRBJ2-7	TGTGCCAGCAGCCGGAGTGCCGGACAGTGGTCGAGGGACTACGAGCAGTACTTC	CASSRSAGQWSRDYEQYF
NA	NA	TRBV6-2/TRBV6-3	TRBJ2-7	TGTGCCAGCAGTCGCGGACTGGCCTACGAGCAGTACTTC	CASSRGLAYEQYF
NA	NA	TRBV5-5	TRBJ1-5	TGTGCCAGCAGCTTGGGATCGGGTCACTCGAATCAGCCCCAGCATTTT	CASSLGSGHSNQPQHF
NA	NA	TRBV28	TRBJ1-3	TGTGCCAGCAGTCCGACATCGGACAGTAACCGCACCATATATTTT	CASSPTSDSNRTIYF
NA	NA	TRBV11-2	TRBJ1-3	TGTGCCAGCAGCTTTGGGGAGGTCGGAAACACCATATATTTT	CASSFGEVGNTIYF
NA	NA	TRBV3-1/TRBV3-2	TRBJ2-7	TGTGCCAGCAGCCAAGAGGGGGGGGCTAGCGGGCAGTACTTC	CASSQEGGASGQYF
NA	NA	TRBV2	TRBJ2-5	TGTGCCAGCAGTGTTCTTACGGGCCAAGAGACCCAGTACTTC	CASSVLTGQETQYF
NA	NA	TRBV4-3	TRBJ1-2	TGCGCCAGCAGCCAATTCCTGGGAGACTATGGCTACACCTTC	CASSQFLGDYGYTF
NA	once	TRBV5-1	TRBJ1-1	TGCGCCAGCAGCTCGACCACAGGGAGTGTCACTGAAGCTTTCTTT	CASSSTTGSVTEAFF
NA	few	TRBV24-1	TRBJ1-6	TGTGCCACCAGTGATGGCAGAGGTCCCCTCCACTTT	CATSDGRGPLHF
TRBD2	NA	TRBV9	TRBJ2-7	TGTGCCAGCAGTTCGGGGGGTTTGTGGGAGCAGTACTTC	CASSSGGLWEQYF
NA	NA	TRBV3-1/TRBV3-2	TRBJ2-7	TGTGCCAGCAGCCAAGGAATTAGCGGAGTATACGAGCAGTACTTC	CASSQGISGVYEQYF
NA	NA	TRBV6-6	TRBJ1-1	TGTGCCAGCACCGGGATGGGTGTTTCCACTGAAGCTTTCTTT	CASTGMGVSTEAFF
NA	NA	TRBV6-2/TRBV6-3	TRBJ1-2	TGTGCCAGCAGTTACTTCCCAGGGGATGGAGGCTACACCTTC	CASSYFPGDGGYTF
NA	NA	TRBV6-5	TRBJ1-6	TGTGCCAGTTGGACAGACTCCTATAATTCACCCCTCCACTTT	CASWTDSYNSPLHF
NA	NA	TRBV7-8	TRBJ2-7	TGTGCCAGCAGCTTACAAGCGGACGAGCAGTACTTC	CASSLQADEQYF
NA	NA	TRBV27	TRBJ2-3	TGTCTAAACTTGGATACGCAGTATTTT	CLNLDTQYF
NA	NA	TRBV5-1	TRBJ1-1	TGCGCCAGCAGCTTGGGACAGGACACTGAAGCTTTCTTT	CASSLGQDTEAFF
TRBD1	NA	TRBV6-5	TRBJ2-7	TGTGCCAGCAGTTCCCCGGGACAGGGGGCTCGCGAGCAGTACTTC	CASSSPGQGAREQYF
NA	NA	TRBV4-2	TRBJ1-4	TGTGCCAGCAGCCACCTGGCGGGTCACGCAACTAATGAAAAACTGTTTTTT	CASSHLAGHATNEKLFF
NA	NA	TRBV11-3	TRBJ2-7	TGTGCCAGCCTTCAAGTAGGGAGCTACGAGCAGTACTTC	CASLQVGSYEQYF
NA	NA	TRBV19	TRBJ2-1	TGTGCCAGTAGGGAGTTCGGGTCTAGCTATGAGCAGTTCTTC	CASREFGSSYEQFF
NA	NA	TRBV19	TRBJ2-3	TGTGCCAGTAGTGGAGGGGGGGGCACAGATACGCAGTATTTT	CASSGGGGTDTQYF
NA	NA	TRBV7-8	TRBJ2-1	TGTGCCAGCAGCGCACAGAGCTCCTACAATGAGCAGTTCTTC	CASSAQSSYNEQFF
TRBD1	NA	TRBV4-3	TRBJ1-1	TGCGCCAGCAGCACGTGGACAGGGGGCGGGGACACTGAAGCTTTCTTT	CASSTWTGGGDTEAFF
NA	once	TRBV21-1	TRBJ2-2	TGTGCCAGCCCCACGCGGGAGGAGGGCACCGGGGAGCTGTTTTTT	CASPTREEGTGELFF
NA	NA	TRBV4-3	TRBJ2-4	TGCGCCAGCAGCCAAGATGTAGCGCGGAGAAACATTCAGTACTTC	CASSQDVARRNIQYF
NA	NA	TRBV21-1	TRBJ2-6	TGTGCCAGCAGCGATAGAGAGTTCCGGGACAGGGGAGGTGGGGCCAACGTCCTGACTTTC	CASSDREFRDRGGGANVLTF
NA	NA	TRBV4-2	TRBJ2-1	TGTGCCAGCAGCCATTTATGGGAGACGGTGTACAATGAGCAGTTCTTC	CASSHLWETVYNEQFF
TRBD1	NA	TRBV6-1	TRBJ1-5	TGTGCCAGCAGTGGCGGACAGGGGGTAGGTAGCAATCAGCCCCAGCATTTT	CASSGGQGVGSNQPQHF
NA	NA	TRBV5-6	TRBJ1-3	TGTGCCAGCAGCCTCGGGACACTCGGAAACACCATATATTTT	CASSLGTLGNTIYF